This T cell receptor (beta chain) stems from a study of cytomegalovirus exposure and HLA in healthy donors. General observations from the study: With DRB1 most and HLA-C fewest, TCR association rates differed between HLA loci in a later analysis. As a later analysis showed, a missense DCLRE1C variant was linked to trimming of TCR beta V- and J-genes. About 180 TCR beta chains were listed as cytomegalovirus-associated. Beyond CMV serostatus, there was no information to go on about immune exposure.

The CDR3 extends over 14 amino acids. V lost 5 bases and J lost 7, with 18 bases in between. The germline V gene has CDR1 SEHNR and CDR2 FQNEAQ (reference sequence). This PCR relied on a set of 60 Vbeta primers and 13 Jbeta primers. TCRdb's table, derived via immunoSEQ multiplex PCR, lists solely in-frame clones and lacks some. The sample records 90,000 to 100,000 clones, roughly 76% being singletons. Concerning this clone: No antigen is known for it.

Sample: PBMCs. The TCR sequence derives from a woman aged 55-69 years in good health and CMV-seropositive. The rearrangement joins TRBV7-9 to TRBJ2-7; a possible D gene is TRBD1 (6 bases). The CDR3 sequence is CASSLGQPPLEQYF. The CDR3, as DNA: TGTGCCAGCAGCCTAGGACAGCCCCCGTTGGAGCAGTACTTC.